The following is a T cell receptor (beta chain) sequence with its context. What antigen it recognizes has not been identified. No base qualities exist here, and no much larger clone lies one base off it. For this chain, trimming is 5 bases at the V end and 14 bases at the J end, and the number of junction bases without a gene match is 12. The CDR1 and CDR2 encoded by the germline V gene are SGHNT and YENEEA. The CDR3 contains 14 residues, cysteine and phenylalanine counted. Of the read, only the CDR3 DNA is kept; its 42 bases are in frame from base 1. These data are taken from a study of primary melanoma T cells and metastatic recurrence (dated by TCRdb to the early 2020s). A note on the overall study: The cohort consisted of around 180 primary melanomas of stage T2 to T4, each more than 1 mm thick. Whether T-cell fraction and T-cell repertoire clonality in primary melanoma tumors predicted patient outcome was tested in the study. Histopathological grading of tumor-infiltrating lymphocytes served as the comparison point for the T-cell fraction derived from sequencing. Progression-free survival was the clinical outcome compared against the T-cell fraction measured by TCR beta sequencing. The paper's findings and limits, for the study overall: The authors presented an effective T-cell-mediated antitumor response in primary melanoma only as a suggestion and not as a demonstrated mechanism. The tumor T-cell fraction reportedly predicted progression-free survival independently of thickness, ulceration, mitotic rate and age. Reportedly, adding T-cell fraction to tumor thickness improved progression-free survival prediction more than adding any other histopathological variable did. A T-cell fraction above 20% appeared protective regardless of ulceration status, mitotic rate or nodal disease.

The primary melanoma of each patient had been surgically resected and was considered potentially curable but at risk of metastatic recurrence. Libraries were prepared through the immunoSEQ multiplex PCR assay. High-throughput sequencing of the T-cell receptor beta chain was performed on primary melanoma tumor tissue. The original pipeline was this. TCRB CDR3 sharing between samples and the distribution of insertions and deletions were included in the repertoire analyses. A gradient-boosted model ranked the predictive value of the T-cell fraction against histopathological variables. TCRdb carries this immuneACCESS record with in-frame sequences only. Its versions omit some clonotypes, under half of them owing to an unresolved V gene in the studies checked, with the rest unexplained. That table is the source of V, J and clone size, and D and trimming were worked out from the DNA. In all, the sample holds about 220 clones, and 92% of those were seen once. More than 10% of the sample is held by the ten biggest clonotypes.

Recombination linked TRBV11-3 to TRBJ1-6; 7 nucleotides in the junction match TRBD1. The clonotype comes from a human donor with melanoma. The sample was melanoma tumor tissue. The CDR3 region has the sequence CASSGGQARGTLHF. The DNA reads as follows: TGTGCCAGCAGCGGTGGACAGGCCCGGGGTACCCTCCACTTT.